The entry that follows covers one T cell receptor (beta chain) sequence. Its antigen target is currently unknown. Its ends do not fully match the called genes, so a read error is possible. In the same sample, other DNA sequences code for this CDR3. The protocol used for the library was the immunoSEQ multiplex PCR assay. RNA was extracted from all samples and reverse transcribed into cDNA as template for TCR sequencing. First-strand cDNA was synthesized with SuperScript III using a 2:1 mix of oligo-dT and random hexamers. A synthetic immune receptor repertoire was used to measure amplification bias, and any remaining bias was corrected computationally. As for how the authors treated the data: Raw reads were preprocessed for error removal, and CDR3 was defined according to IMGT conventions as running from the conserved cysteine to phenylalanine. Clonality was calculated as 1 minus Shannon entropy normalized by log2 of the number of productive unique TCRs. Whether scalp clones were CD4 or CD8 was inferred by matching scalp TCRbeta sequences against CD4 and CD8 repertoires sorted from blood. What TCRdb holds here is the immuneACCESS table cut down to in-frame rearrangements. Part of the clones is not present; checked against another copy, under half of the missing clones reflect an unresolved V gene, and the others are unexplained. That table gives V, J and clone size, and the DNA gave D and trimming. The sample data list over 150,000 clones, and approximately 60% of these were observed just once. About 0.69% of the sample is in the top ten clones.

The time point label corresponds to: approximately 4 weeks on oral tofacitinib. According to the study, the label for this sample's treatment or condition signals: oral pan-JAK inhibitor, 5-10 mg twice daily. Lesional scalp punch biopsies and peripheral blood were collected from alopecia areata patients. After PBMCs were isolated by density centrifugation and stained for CD3, CD4 and CD8, a FACSAria was used to sort CD4+ and CD8+ T cells. This entry belongs to a study of CD8+ T cells in alopecia areata (dated by TCRdb to 2017 to 2018). Notes on the research overall: Treated patients were enrolled in an open-label pilot trial of oral tofacitinib, 5 to 10 mg twice daily, for moderate-to-severe alopecia areata. For the treated patients, the SALT score, which quantifies what percentage of scalp surface area is affected, served as the measure of disease severity. The study used high-throughput TCRbeta sequencing to examine T cell clonal expansion in alopecia areata, in both the C3H/HeJ mouse model and human patients. Human TCRbeta sequencing covered scalp tissue and sorted CD4+ and CD8+ peripheral blood T cells from patchy and totalis/universalis alopecia areata patients and healthy controls. Scalp clonality was compared across normal scalp (n=4), patchy alopecia areata scalp (n=8), and alopecia totalis/universalis scalp (n=8). immunoSEQ multiplex PCR using 35 Vbeta forward primers and 13 Jbeta reverse primers was used to amplify TCRbeta CDR3 regions. Tofacitinib was administered for 6 to 18 months, and 6 months of follow-up off drug were then conducted to assess delayed response and recurrence. RNA was extracted with the PAXgene miRNA kit for fixed scalp, the miRNeasy kit for PBMCs, and the RNeasy kit for mouse skin. Biopsies were taken from tofacitinib-treated patients at baseline and at 4 and 24 weeks of treatment, and a later scalp biopsy was taken in several of the tofacitinib-treated patients. The research as a whole found: With tofacitinib, both scalp clonality and the number of expanded CD8+ clones among the top 100 scalp clones went down significantly. Compared with normal scalp, lesional scalp, particularly in alopecia totalis/universalis, had higher clonality and more expanded CD8+ clones, which suggests antigenic drive. Compared with mice, TCR sequences shared between patients were less clear, possibly partly because of HLA diversity across the patient population. Unlike mouse skin, where gammadelta T cells dominate, normal human skin contains resident alphabeta T cells that get sequenced too, which complicates analysis of the scalp TCR repertoire. Many expanded lesional clones persisted in scalp and blood during tofacitinib treatment, which may partly explain relapse after stopping treatment. The treated cohort was small, with a single nonresponder, so links between baseline CD8+ expansion and response need larger studies.

The TCR comes from a human donor with alopecia areata. The sample was CD4+ T cells sorted from blood, taken at week 4, from a patient treated with tofacitinib.

The CDR3 reads CASSEGQGAWETQYF. The DNA is as follows: TGCGCCAGCAGTGAAGGGCAGGGGGCATGGGAGACCCAGTACTTC. The chain couples TRBV6-1 to TRBJ2-5, with 8 bases aligning to TRBD1. CDR1 and CDR2 are read off the germline V gene as MNHNS and SASEGT. CDR3 length: 15 amino acids, cysteine to phenylalanine. This entry keeps only the CDR3 DNA: 45 bases, framed from base 1.